Here is one T cell receptor beta chain with its context. The data derive from a study of blood T cell repertoires in COVID-19. Profiled with immunoSEQ multiplex PCR; TCRdb holds only in-frame clones, not every one. Of approximately 100,000 clones listed, roughly 88% were seen once; the top ten hold around 11%. CDR1 LNHDA and CDR2 SQIVND come from the germline V gene (reference sequence). Trimming removed 1 base from V and 3 bases from J, with 15 bases in between. The CDR3 contains 16 residues. This TCR was sampled from a human donor in a cohort sampled during active COVID-19. Sequencing was done on a sample of peripheral blood. The chain combines TRBV19 with TRBJ1-2; possible D gene TRBD1, 6 bases. The CDR3 here is CASSIGGQGPYYGYTF. As DNA, the CDR3 is TGTGCCAGTAGTATAGGGGGCCAGGGGCCCTACTATGGCTACACCTTC.